This T cell receptor (beta chain) was found in a study of blood T cell repertoires in COVID-19. Study-wide background: COVID-19 samples from acute and convalescent phases originated in the United States, Italy and Spain. T cells, B-cell-depleted T cells, or PBMCs supplied cDNA or gDNA.

This clone was found a few times. Original handling: Reference gene primer amplification gave nucleated cell count estimates. The assay was immunoSEQ multiplex PCR, and TCRdb's table has in-frame clones only and misses some. That table furnishes V, J and clone size, whereas the DNA furnished D and trimming. The sample shows about 240,000 clones, around 83% of them seen only once. Germline loops: CDR1 SGHRS, CDR2 YFSETQ. V gave up 4 bases and J gave up 4 bases, with 11 bases separating them. The CDR3 totals 13 residues. The chain combines TRBV5-1 with TRBJ2-5; possibly TRBD1 for D (5 bases). The sample was peripheral blood. This TCR was recovered from a woman of 80 years or more with acute or convalescent COVID-19. The CDR3, as DNA: TGCGCCAGCAGCCAGGGTGGTGGAGAGACCCAGTACTTC. It codes for CASSQGGGETQYF.